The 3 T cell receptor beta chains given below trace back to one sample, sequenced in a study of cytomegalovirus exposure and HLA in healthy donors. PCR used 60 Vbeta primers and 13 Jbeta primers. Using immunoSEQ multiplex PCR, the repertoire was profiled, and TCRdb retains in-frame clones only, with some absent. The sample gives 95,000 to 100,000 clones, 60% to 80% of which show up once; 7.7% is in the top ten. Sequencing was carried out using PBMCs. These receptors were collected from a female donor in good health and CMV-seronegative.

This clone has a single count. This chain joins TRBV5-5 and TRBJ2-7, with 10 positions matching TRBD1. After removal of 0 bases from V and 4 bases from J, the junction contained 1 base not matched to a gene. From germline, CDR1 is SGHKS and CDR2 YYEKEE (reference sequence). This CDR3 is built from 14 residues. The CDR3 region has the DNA TGTGCCAGCAGCTTGGGACAGGGGGCTTACGAGCAGTACTTC. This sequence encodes CASSLGQGAYEQYF.

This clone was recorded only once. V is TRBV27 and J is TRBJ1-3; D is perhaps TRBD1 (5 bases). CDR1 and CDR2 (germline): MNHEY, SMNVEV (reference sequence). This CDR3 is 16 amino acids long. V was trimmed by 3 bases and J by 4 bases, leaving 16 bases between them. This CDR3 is CASSFGPGGPGNTIYF. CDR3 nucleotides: TGTGCCAGCAGTTTTGGTCCGGGGGGACCGGGAAACACCATATATTTT.

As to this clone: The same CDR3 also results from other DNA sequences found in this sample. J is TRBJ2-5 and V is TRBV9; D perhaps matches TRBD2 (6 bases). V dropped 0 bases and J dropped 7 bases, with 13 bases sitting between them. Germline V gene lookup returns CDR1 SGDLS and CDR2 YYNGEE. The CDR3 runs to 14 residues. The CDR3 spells CASSVGSQGGTQYF. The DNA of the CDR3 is TGTGCCAGCAGCGTAGGTTCCCAGGGAGGGACCCAGTACTTC.